Following are 6 T cell receptor beta chains from one sample sequenced in a study of cytomegalovirus exposure and HLA in healthy donors. The PCR was carried out with 60 Vbeta primers and 13 Jbeta primers. This table comes from immunoSEQ multiplex PCR, and its TCRdb copy is limited to in-frame clones, with some not included. This table holds 100,000 to 150,000 clones, around 80% found once. The material sequenced was PBMCs. These receptors were obtained from a man between 50 and 59 years old in good health and CMV-seronegative.

The chain is built from TRBV2 and TRBJ1-1; D ambiguous. The CDR3 sequence is 15 residues long. Trimming pared 7 bases from V and 4 bases from J, leaving 19 bases between. Germline lookup yields CDR1 SNHLY and CDR2 FYNNEI. The CDR3 sequence is CASIPLVSGGTEAFF. CDR3 sequence (DNA): TGTGCCAGCATCCCCCTAGTTTCGGGAGGCACTGAAGCTTTCTTT.

This chain links TRBV6-1 with TRBJ1-5; D unclear. The germline V gene has CDR1 MNHNS and CDR2 SASEGT. Trimming took 6 bases from V and 6 from J, leaving 18 bases between them. CDR3 length equals 15 residues. The CDR3 here is CASREQRSASQPQHF. The CDR3 DNA reads as TGTGCCAGCAGGGAGCAGAGGTCAGCCTCTCAGCCCCAGCATTTT.

CDR3 nucleotides: TGTGCCAGCCAAGGCGGGACGGGTTCCTACGAGCAGTACTTC. Its translation is CASQGGTGSYEQYF. The chain joins TRBV2 to TRBJ2-7, with a possible D match to TRBD2 (6 bases). The CDR3 extends over 14 amino acids. V lost 8 bases to trimming and J lost 1 base, with 15 bases between them. The V gene's germline CDR1 is SNHLY and CDR2 FYNNEI. Using reference TRBV2 and TRBJ2-7 for the parts outside the CDR3, the full variable domain is EPEVTQTPSHQVTQMGQEVILRCVPISNHLYFYWYRQILGQKVEFLVSFYNNEISEKSEIFDDQFSVERPDGSNFTLKIRSTKLEDSAMYFCASQGGTGSYEQYFGPGTRLTVT.

This chain's CDR3 is CASSLLAGGSTDTQYF. The CDR3 DNA reads TGTGCCAGCAGTTTGTTAGCGGGGGGGAGCACAGATACGCAGTATTTT. The genes are TRBV2 and TRBJ2-3; 11 bases are shared with TRBD2. Germline V gene sequence: CDR1 SNHLY, CDR2 FYNNEI. The CDR3 totals 16 residues. V lost 5 bases and J lost 0; bases outside the gene matches: 4.

CDR3 in amino acids: CASSSLAGGYQETQYF. The CDR3 DNA follows: TGTGCCAGCAGTTCTCTAGCGGGGGGCTACCAAGAAACGCAGTATTTT. The V call is TRBV28, the J call TRBJ2-3, with 11 positions matching TRBD2. V shed 4 bases and J 9 bases; nucleotides not matched to a gene: 12. CDR1 is MDHEN, CDR2 SYDVKM, per germline. CDR3 length equals 16 residues.

This sequence joins TRBV5-1 and TRBJ1-1; TRBD1 matches at 8 bases. The length of the CDR3 is 13 residues. Trimming removed 4 bases from V and 7 bases from J; junction bases left unmatched: 6. Germline assignment: CDR1 SGHRS and CDR2 YFSETQ. The CDR3 here is CASSVGQGGEAFF. CDR3 in DNA: TGCGCCAGCAGCGTAGGACAGGGAGGTGAAGCTTTCTTT. Full variable domain (missing parts from reference TRBV5-1 and TRBJ1-1): KAGVTQTPRYLIKTRGQQVTLSCSPISGHRSVSWYQQTPGQGLQFLFEYFSETQRNKGNFPGRFSGRQFSNSRSEMNVSTLELGDSALYLCASSVGQGGEAFFGQGTRLTVV.